A single sample gave rise to the 24 T cell receptor beta chains below, sequenced in a study of blood T cells in healthy people across ages. Next came a second PCR, run for about 7 to 12 cycles, which used a sample-barcoded 5' primer along with a J-beta primer mix. Via MiXCR, TCRdb re-called the 5' RACE reads, giving one row per CDR3 protein. The sample holds 550,000 to 700,000 distinct CDR3 sequences, 27% seen once. Material: blood. The receptor set was obtained from a woman in her 70s in good health.

This clonotype was observed a few times. J is TRBJ1-2 and V is TRBV7-2; no clear D gene. V was shortened by 3 bases and J by 2 bases, with 13 bases between the two germline ends. The germline V gene encodes CDR1 SGHTA and CDR2 FQGNSA. This CDR3 is 15 amino acids long. The CDR3 protein is CASSFVERPNYGYTF. In DNA, the CDR3 is TGTGCCAGCAGCTTTGTGGAGCGACCAAACTATGGCTACACCTTC.

In this sample, this clonotype turned up a few times. CDR3 protein: CASGTDTQYF. The CDR3 DNA is TGTGCCAGCGGCACAGATACGCAGTATTTT. The genes are TRBV7-9 and TRBJ2-3, with unresolved D. Germline CDR1 and CDR2: SEHNR and FQNEAQ (reference sequence). This CDR3 contains 10 residues. V was shortened by 8 bases and J by 1 base, with 1 base between the two germline ends. Supplemented by reference TRBV7-9 and TRBJ2-3, the full variable domain reads DTGVSQNPRHKITKRGQNVTFRCDPISEHNRLYWYRQTLGQGPEFLTYFQNEAQLEKSRLLSDRFSAERPKGSFSTLEIQRTEQGDSAMYLCASGTDTQYFGPGTRLTVL.

This clonotype turned up a few times. This chain connects TRBV7-2 to TRBJ2-5, with D perhaps TRBD1 (5 bases). TRBJ2-7 matches the DNA end more closely, so the J call is doubtful. The CDR3 contains 15 residues. The V gene's germline CDR1 is SGHTA and CDR2 FQGNSA. The CDR3 DNA sequence: TGTGCCAGCAGCCATAAAGGGGATCCGACCTACGAGCAGTACTTC. Residues: CASSHKGDPTYEQYF.

The chain recombines TRBV6-2 or TRBV6-3 with TRBJ2-1; the match to TRBD2 covers 10 bases. CDR3 size: 16 residues. V was pared by 4 bases and J by 6 bases, with 9 bases of the junction left unmatched. Germline V lookup: CDR1 MNHEY, CDR2 SVGEGT. The DNA for the CDR3 is TGTGCCAGCAGTTTAGGGAAGCGGGGGGGCCCCAATGAGCAGTTCTTC. Translated, it gives CASSLGKRGGPNEQFF.

This sequence joins TRBV7-3 and TRBJ2-3; D assignment may be TRBD1 or TRBD2 (7 bases each). V gave up 2 bases and J gave up 4 bases, with 16 bases separating them. This CDR3 has 16 residues. Germline assignment: CDR1 SGHTA and CDR2 FQGTGA. The CDR3 spells CASSLGGGAGADTQYF. DNA of the CDR3: TGTGCCAGCAGCTTAGGAGGGGGCGCGGGGGCAGATACGCAGTATTTT.

This clonotype appeared a few times. The genes are TRBV7-9 and TRBJ2-2; D perhaps matches TRBD2 (6 bases). From germline, CDR1 is SEHNR and CDR2 FQNEAQ (reference sequence). The CDR3 runs to 16 residues. The V and J ends lost 4 bases and 3 bases respectively, with 15 bases between them. CDR3 sequence (DNA): TGTGCCAGCAGCTCCAGCGCACGCGGGGACACCGGGGAGCTGTTTTTT. Protein product: CASSSSARGDTGELFF.

The rearrangement uses TRBV9 and TRBJ1-5; D uncertain. The CDR3 is 15 residues long. V was trimmed by 0 bases and J by 7 bases, leaving 14 bases between them. Germline values: CDR1 SGDLS, CDR2 YYNGEE. CDR3 amino acids: CASSVDALPRQPQHF. CDR3 nucleotides: TGTGCCAGCAGCGTAGATGCTCTTCCTAGGCAGCCCCAGCATTTT.

A few counts support this clonotype. The chain is built from TRBV6-5 and TRBJ2-7, with D unclear. Germline V lookup: CDR1 MNHEY, CDR2 SVGAGI. The CDR3 has 15 residues. The V gene lost 6 bases and the J gene lost 1 base, with 16 bases spanning the gap. CDR3 residues: CASSFSPLGSYEQYF. Here the CDR3 DNA reads TGTGCCAGCAGCTTCTCTCCGTTGGGATCCTACGAGCAGTACTTC.

This rearrangement joins TRBV12-3 or TRBV12-4 to TRBJ2-2, with D possibly called TRBD1 or TRBD2 (6 bases each). Trimming removed 7 bases from V and 4 bases from J, with 16 bases in between. This CDR3 region has 15 residues. CDR3: CASITRGGRTGELFF. In nucleotides, the CDR3 is TGTGCCAGCATTACCAGGGGAGGTCGCACCGGGGAGCTGTTTTTT.

V is TRBV7-9 and J is TRBJ1-3; D ambiguous. The germline V gene encodes CDR1 SEHNR and CDR2 FQNEAQ (reference sequence). V was shortened by 0 bases and J by 4 bases, with 4 bases between the two germline ends. The CDR3 covers 13 residues. This CDR3 is CASSLANGNTIYF. The CDR3 nucleotides read TGTGCCAGCAGCTTAGCAAACGGAAACACCATATATTTT. Drawing the rest from reference TRBV7-9 and TRBJ1-3, the complete variable domain is DTGVSQNPRHKITKRGQNVTFRCDPISEHNRLYWYRQTLGQGPEFLTYFQNEAQLEKSRLLSDRFSAERPKGSFSTLEIQRTEQGDSAMYLCASSLANGNTIYFGEGSWLTVV.

The genes are TRBV6-5 and TRBJ1-6; no clear D. The V end lost 8 bases, the J end lost 0 bases, and 5 bases lay between the germline ends. The CDR3 consists of 13 residues. The germline V gene encodes CDR1 MNHEY and CDR2 SVGAGI. CDR3 in DNA: TGTGCCAGCTTTAGCTCCTATAATTCACCCCTCCACTTT. Protein product: CASFSSYNSPLHF.

A few counts support this clonotype. Germline and junction disagree at one end, which may indicate a read error. This rearrangement joins TRBV9 to TRBJ1-1, with TRBD1 matching over 7 bases. This CDR3 spans 17 amino acids. The V gene's germline CDR1 is SGDLS and CDR2 YYNGEE. The CDR3 DNA reads TGTGCCAGCAGCTTTTACCGGGACAGTGATGTGAACACTGAAGTTTTCTTT. Its translation: CASSFYRDSDVNTEVFF. The full variable domain, completed using reference TRBV9 and TRBJ1-1, is DSGVTQTPKHLITATGQRVTLRCSPRSGDLSVYWYQQSLDQGLQFLIQYYNGEERAKGNILERFSAQQFPDLHSELNLSSLELGDSALYFCASSFYRDSDVNTEVFFGQGTRLTVV.

The V gene is TRBV4-3, the J gene TRBJ2-5; D might be TRBD2 (6 bases). The V and J ends lost 0 bases and 3 bases respectively, with 11 bases between them. The CDR3 has 15 residues. Germline V gives CDR1 LGHNA, CDR2 YSLEER. CDR3 amino acids: CASSQDWTKKETQYF. In nucleotides, the CDR3 is TGCGCCAGCAGCCAAGATTGGACTAAGAAAGAGACCCAGTACTTC.

This clonotype was counted a few times. The chain uses TRBV6-5 and TRBJ1-3, with TRBD1 identical over 7 bases. The CDR3 covers 15 residues. Per germline, CDR1 MNHEY and CDR2 SVGAGI. The J segment lost 4 bases and the V segment lost 2 bases, leaving 5 bases of the junction unmatched. The CDR3 region is CASSYDREIGNTIYF. CDR3 sequence (DNA): TGTGCCAGCAGTTACGACAGGGAGATCGGAAACACCATATATTTT.

This chain joins TRBV7-2 and TRBJ2-5, with D uncertain. Germline V gene sequence: CDR1 SGHTA, CDR2 FQGNSA. V lost 1 base and J lost 0, with 9 bases in between. This CDR3 comprises 15 residues. Here the CDR3 DNA reads TGTGCCAGCAGCTTAGGGGTGATAGACCAAGAGACCCAGTACTTC. It specifies CASSLGVIDQETQYF.

CDR3 in amino acids: CASRLSRGGPDTQYF. The CDR3 coding sequence is TGTGCCAGTAGATTGTCGCGGGGGGGCCCAGATACGCAGTATTTT. The rearrangement joins TRBV19 to TRBJ2-3; 9 bases agree with TRBD2. The CDR3 contains 15 residues. V lost 6 bases and J lost 4; bases outside the gene matches: 8. The germline gives CDR1 LNHDA, CDR2 SQIVND (reference sequence).

The chain has TRBV19 and TRBJ1-4; D not resolved. Germline V gene sequence: CDR1 LNHDA, CDR2 SQIVND (reference sequence). The length of the CDR3 is 15 residues. Trimming cost V 7 bases and J 8 bases, with 20 bases left between them. This CDR3 reads CASTPGRMDLEKLFF. CDR3 nucleotide sequence: TGTGCCAGTACCCCTGGACGGATGGACCTCGAAAAACTGTTTTTT.

The V and J genes are TRBV7-2 and TRBJ1-4; possible D gene TRBD1, 5 bases. CDR3 length equals 14 residues. The ends were cut back, 3 bases at V and 3 bases at J, with 8 bases in the middle. Germline loops: CDR1 SGHTA, CDR2 FQGNSA. The CDR3 DNA is TGTGCCAGCAGCTTCGGGGGGTCTAATGAAAAACTGTTTTTT. Its protein is CASSFGGSNEKLFF. The full variable domain, with the rest looked up from reference TRBV7-2 and TRBJ1-4, is GAGVSQSPSNKVTEKGKDVELRCDPISGHTALYWYRQSLGQGLEFLIYFQGNSAPDKSGLPSDRFSAERTGGSVSTLTIQRTQQEDSAVYLCASSFGGSNEKLFFGSGTQLSVL.

The rearrangement links TRBV7-9 to TRBJ2-7; 9 bases align to TRBD1. CDR3 length: 13 residues. Trimming took 6 bases from V and 3 from J; bases not matched to a gene: 3. CDR1 and CDR2 (germline): SEHNR, FQNEAQ (reference sequence). CDR3 nucleotides: TGTGCCAGCAGAAGGGGACAGGGCTACGAGCAGTACTTC. Its translation is CASRRGQGYEQYF.

This clonotype was detected many times. The rearrangement links TRBV7-2 to TRBJ2-1; TRBD1 matches 10 bases. The ends lost 3 bases at V and 7 bases at J; junction bases unmatched: 6. Germline V gene data show CDR1 as SGHTA and CDR2 as FQGNSA. CDR3 size: 15 residues. CDR3 sequence reads: CASSFDRGRENEQFF. For the CDR3, the DNA is TGTGCCAGCAGCTTCGACAGGGGGCGTGAGAATGAGCAGTTCTTC.

The chain couples TRBV6-2 or TRBV6-3 to TRBJ1-1; D remains unclear. The CDR3 consists of 16 residues. V was clipped by 2 bases and J by 0 bases, with 13 bases between them. Per the germline V gene, CDR1 is MNHEY and CDR2 is SVGEGT. The CDR3 DNA reads TGTGCCAGCAGTTACGAGGCAGGACCTCTGAACACTGAAGCTTTCTTT. Translation gives CASSYEAGPLNTEAFF.

This clonotype was recorded a few times. The rearrangement uses TRBV3-1 and TRBJ1-1; D is possibly TRBD1 (6 bases). V was shortened by 2 bases and J by 2 bases, with 12 bases between the two germline ends. This CDR3 region has 15 residues. The germline V gene encodes CDR1 LGHDT and CDR2 YNNKEL (reference sequence). CDR3 DNA: TGTGCCAGCAGCCAACAGGGGCCGGCAAACACTGAAGCTTTCTTT. It encodes CASSQQGPANTEAFF.

The rearrangement joins TRBV20-1 to TRBJ1-6, with TRBD1 as a possible D gene (5 bases). V was trimmed by 6 bases and J by 7 bases, leaving 13 bases between them. Germline CDR1 is DFQATT and CDR2 is SNEGSKA (reference sequence). This CDR3 is 13 amino acids long. CDR3 DNA sequence: TGCAGTGCAACCGGGACGGCAAATTCACCCCTCCACTTT. Amino acids: CSATGTANSPLHF.

V usage is TRBV7-9 and J usage is TRBJ1-2; 8 bases are a match to TRBD1. Per germline, CDR1 SEHNR and CDR2 FQNEAQ (reference sequence). The CDR3 contains 13 residues. V trimming: 0 bases; J trimming: 8 bases; junction bases outside the gene matches: 2. As DNA, the CDR3 is TGTGCCAGCAGCTTAGCCCACAGGGGGGGCTACACCTTC. Protein product: CASSLAHRGGYTF.